These 27 T cell receptor beta chains were all obtained from the same sample, sequenced in a study of cytomegalovirus exposure and HLA in healthy donors. Profiled with immunoSEQ multiplex PCR; TCRdb holds only in-frame clones, not every one. The sample has approximately 150,000 clones; roughly 89% are singletons. Sequencing input: PBMCs. Every receptor here comes from a woman in her twenties or thirties in good health and CMV-seronegative.

This sequence joins TRBV7-6 and TRBJ2-5; 8 nucleotides match TRBD1. Looked up from germline, CDR1 is SGHVS and CDR2 is FNYEAQ. J gave up 3 bases and V 0 bases, and 0 bases lay outside the gene matches. The CDR3 contains 14 residues. The CDR3 region is CASSLATGEETQYF. The DNA for the CDR3 is TGTGCCAGCAGCTTAGCGACAGGGGAAGAGACCCAGTACTTC.

The gene calls are TRBV19 and TRBJ1-5; no reliable D call. CDR3 length: 16 amino acids. Trimming removed 2 bases from V and 2 bases from J, with 13 bases in between. CDR1 is LNHDA, CDR2 SQIVND, per germline (reference sequence). CDR3 nucleotides: TGTGCCAGTAGTATAATTAAGCTGAGTCGCAATCAGCCCCAGCATTTT. Translation gives CASSIIKLSRNQPQHF. The whole variable domain, filled in from reference TRBV19 and TRBJ1-5, reads DGGITQSPKYLFRKEGQNVTLSCEQNLNHDAMYWYRQDPGQGLRLIYYSQIVNDFQKGDIAEGYSVSREKKESFPLTVTSAQKNPTAFYLCASSIIKLSRNQPQHFGDGTRLSIL.

This clone has more than one count but fewer than ten. The chain couples TRBV14 to TRBJ1-1; 7 nucleotides agree with TRBD1. The germline V gene has CDR1 SGHDN and CDR2 FVKESK. The CDR3 totals 14 residues. Losses at the gene ends were 6 bases for V and 1 base for J; bases not matched to a gene: 5. As DNA, the CDR3 is TGTGCCAGCAGGACGGGACAGCCGAACACTGAAGCTTTCTTT. It encodes CASRTGQPNTEAFF.

The V and J genes are TRBV29-1 and TRBJ2-5; TRBD2 aligns across 13 bases. Germline CDR1 and CDR2: SQVTM and ANQGSEA. The CDR3 sequence is 13 residues long. V lost 5 bases to trimming and J lost 5 bases; unmatched junction nucleotides: 2. CDR3: CSVTSGRGETQYF. The CDR3 DNA sequence: TGCAGCGTTACTAGCGGGAGGGGGGAGACCCAGTACTTC.

This chain links TRBV14 with TRBJ2-7; TRBD2 might be the D (7 bases). The CDR3 is made up of 12 amino acids. The V end lost 5 bases, the J end lost 4 bases, and 9 bases lay between the germline ends. Germline V lookup: CDR1 SGHDN, CDR2 FVKESK. The CDR3 sequence: CASSKGGYEQYF. CDR3 DNA: TGTGCCAGCAGCAAGGGGGGGTACGAGCAGTACTTC.

The J gene is TRBJ1-2, the V gene TRBV18; tentative D call: TRBD1 (5 bases). Germline CDR1 reads KGHSH; CDR2 reads LQKENI. Trimming took off 0 bases at V and 0 bases at J, with 8 bases between the two ends. CDR3 length: 15 amino acids. The CDR3 nucleotides are TGTGCCAGCTCACCACCTACAGGATCTAACTATGGCTACACCTTC. Its protein is CASSPPTGSNYGYTF.

V is TRBV4-1 and J is TRBJ1-5; 7 bases align to TRBD1. V was clipped by 0 bases and J by 0 bases; unmatched bases: 11. This CDR3 has 19 amino acids. Per the germline V gene, CDR1 is MGHRA and CDR2 is YSYEKL. The CDR3 nucleotides are TGCGCCAGCAGCCAAGATGACAGGGCGATTTATGGTAGCAATCAGCCCCAGCATTTT. Amino acids: CASSQDDRAIYGSNQPQHF.

The chain carries TRBV19 and TRBJ2-1, with TRBD2 matching over 11 bases. Germline V gene data show CDR1 as LNHDA and CDR2 as SQIVND (reference sequence). The ends lost 5 bases at V and 2 bases at J; junction bases unmatched: 11. CDR3 size: 18 residues. The CDR3 coding sequence is TGTGCCAGTAGTGTTTCGGGACTAGCGGATATGACCTACAATGAGCAGTTCTTC. It translates to CASSVSGLADMTYNEQFF.

The J gene is TRBJ2-2, the V gene TRBV9; 10 nucleotides line up with TRBD1. CDR3 length equals 14 residues. Unmatched junction bases numbered 5, after V lost 5 bases and J lost 7 bases. Germline values: CDR1 SGDLS, CDR2 YYNGEE. The CDR3 region is CASSDRGRSGELFF. As DNA, the CDR3 is TGTGCCAGCAGTGACAGGGGGCGCAGCGGGGAGCTGTTTTTT. Using reference TRBV9 and TRBJ2-2 for the parts outside the CDR3, the full variable domain is DSGVTQTPKHLITATGQRVTLRCSPRSGDLSVYWYQQSLDQGLQFLIQYYNGEERAKGNILERFSAQQFPDLHSELNLSSLELGDSALYFCASSDRGRSGELFFGEGSRLTVL.

This clone was seen just once. This sequence joins TRBV11-2 and TRBJ2-2; D uncertain. This CDR3 is built from 16 residues. CDR1 is SGHAT, CDR2 FQNNGV, per germline. V lost 2 bases to trimming and J lost 4 bases, with 14 bases between them. The CDR3: CASSLIPVEPTGELFF. The CDR3 region has the DNA TGTGCCAGCAGCTTAATCCCCGTGGAGCCCACCGGGGAGCTGTTTTTT.

This chain connects TRBV9 to TRBJ2-1; D is uncertain. The CDR3 extends over 14 amino acids. CDR1 is SGDLS, CDR2 YYNGEE, per germline. V lost 0 bases and J 4 bases, leaving 8 bases between the germline ends. CDR3 region: CASSVATGYNEQFF. CDR3 bases: TGTGCCAGCAGCGTAGCTACCGGGTACAATGAGCAGTTCTTC.

The chain joins TRBV29-1 to TRBJ1-2, with a tentative D call TRBD1 (6 bases). CDR1 and CDR2 from the germline V gene are SQVTM and ANQGSEA. The CDR3 consists of 15 residues. Between the trimmed V and J ends, which lost 4 bases and 4 bases, there was a span of 19 bases. CDR3 residues: CSVVQDRRLGYGYTF. The CDR3 DNA sequence: TGCAGCGTTGTACAAGACAGGCGGTTGGGCTATGGCTACACCTTC. Combining the CDR3 with reference TRBV29-1 and TRBJ1-2 gives the whole variable domain SAVISQKPSRDICQRGTSLTIQCQVDSQVTMMFWYRQQPGQSLTLIATANQGSEATYESGFVIDKFPISRPNLTFSTLTVSNMSPEDSSIYLCSVVQDRRLGYGYTFGSGTRLTVV.

The genes are TRBV5-1 and TRBJ1-2; 9 bases are a match to TRBD1. Germline V lookup: CDR1 SGHRS, CDR2 YFSETQ. The ends lost 4 bases at V and 3 bases at J; junction bases unmatched: 1. The CDR3 sequence is 13 residues long. CDR3 residues: CASSRDRDYGYTF. The CDR3 DNA reads TGCGCCAGCAGCCGGGACAGGGACTATGGCTACACCTTC.

The chain joins TRBV5-1 to TRBJ1-2; 7 positions agree with TRBD1. CDR1 and CDR2 (germline): SGHRS, YFSETQ. V dropped 7 bases and J dropped 2; count of bases not matched to a gene: 20. The CDR3 has 18 residues. Here the CDR3 reads CASRVRPEQGNLNYGYTF. CDR3 DNA: TGCGCCAGCCGCGTTCGTCCTGAACAGGGGAATCTAAACTATGGCTACACCTTC.

The chain uses TRBV27 and TRBJ1-2, with 9 bases identical to TRBD1. Germline V gene lookup returns CDR1 MNHEY and CDR2 SMNVEV (reference sequence). The ends lost 5 bases at V and 5 bases at J; junction bases unmatched: 15. This CDR3 spans 17 amino acids. CDR3 region: CASSPRTPKTGGYGYTF. CDR3 nucleotides: TGTGCCAGCAGTCCACGTACCCCCAAGACAGGGGGTTATGGCTACACCTTC.

This clone was counted at least ten times. This chain joins TRBV19 and TRBJ1-6, with a tentative D call TRBD1 (5 bases). Germline CDR1 LNHDA, CDR2 SQIVND (reference sequence). This CDR3 is built from 16 residues. The V end was cut by 8 bases, the J end by 0 bases, with 14 bases between. The CDR3, as DNA: TGTGCCAGTCATTGGGGCGGAAGCTCCTATAATTCACCCCTCCACTTT. Encoded protein: CASHWGGSSYNSPLHF.

The chain uses TRBV5-1 and TRBJ2-6; D might be TRBD2 (7 bases). V was pared by 4 bases and J by 0 bases, with 20 bases between. This CDR3 contains 19 residues. Germline loops: CDR1 SGHRS, CDR2 YFSETQ. The CDR3 DNA is TGCGCCAGCAGCGGGGGCGGGGAGGGGTTCCCCTCTGGGGCCAACGTCCTGACTTTC. It encodes CASSGGGEGFPSGANVLTF.

This chain joins TRBV27 and TRBJ1-6; 7 nucleotides match TRBD1. The CDR3 runs to 15 residues. V was pared by 2 bases and J by 7 bases, with 5 bases of the junction left unmatched. Germline CDR1 reads MNHEY; CDR2 reads SMNVEV (reference sequence). CDR3 DNA sequence: TGTGCCAGCAGTTTAATCGGACAGGCAAATTCACCCCTCCACTTT. Its protein is CASSLIGQANSPLHF.

A few counts support this clone. The chain employs TRBV5-1 and TRBJ1-1, with 8 bases fitting TRBD1. Germline CDR1 reads SGHRS; CDR2 reads YFSETQ. With 8 bases clipped from V and 1 base from J, the junction kept 10 bases outside the gene matches. This CDR3 region has 15 residues. The CDR3, as DNA: TGCGCCAGTGCCGGACAAACAGGGGGGAACACTGAAGCTTTCTTT. This gives the protein CASAGQTGGNTEAFF.

The rearrangement uses TRBV27 and TRBJ2-7, with 12 bases lining up with TRBD1. Looked up from germline, CDR1 is MNHEY and CDR2 is SMNVEV (reference sequence). This CDR3 region has 14 residues. With 4 bases clipped from V and 4 bases from J, the junction kept 2 bases outside the gene matches. CDR3 in amino acids: CASSWGQGAYEQYF. In nucleotides, the CDR3 is TGTGCCAGCAGTTGGGGACAGGGGGCTTACGAGCAGTACTTC.

For the CDR3, the DNA is TGTGCCAGCAGTGACAGGAAATCCTACGAGCAGTACTTC. Protein product: CASSDRKSYEQYF. The chain joins TRBV27 to TRBJ2-7; possibly TRBD1 for D (6 bases). There are 13 residues in the CDR3. V was cut by 5 bases and J by 1 base, with 9 bases left in between. CDR1 is MNHEY and CDR2 is SMNVEV in the germline V gene (reference sequence).

V usage is TRBV14 and J usage is TRBJ2-2; D gene ambiguous. The length of the CDR3 is 13 residues. Germline V gene data show CDR1 as SGHDN and CDR2 as FVKESK. The V end was cut by 4 bases, the J end by 3 bases, with 6 bases between. CDR3 DNA sequence: TGTGCCAGCAGCCTACTTCACACCGGGGAGCTGTTTTTT. Its translation: CASSLLHTGELFF.

This chain joins TRBV11-2 and TRBJ1-6, with TRBD1 matching over 7 bases. The CDR3 has 14 residues. Germline loops: CDR1 SGHAT, CDR2 FQNNGV. Trimming cost V 4 bases and J 9 bases; bases outside gene matches: 6. CDR3 protein: CASSSQRGPSPLHF. CDR3 nucleotides: TGTGCCAGCAGCTCCCAAAGGGGGCCTTCACCCCTCCACTTT.

The rearrangement uses TRBV7-9 and TRBJ2-7; weak D call: TRBD1 (6 bases). This CDR3 is 16 amino acids long. From germline, CDR1 is SEHNR and CDR2 FQNEAQ (reference sequence). The V end was cut by 5 bases, the J end by 3 bases, with 20 bases between. CDR3 amino acids: CASSPFTGLRNYEQYF. The CDR3 region has the DNA TGTGCCAGCAGCCCCTTTACAGGGTTAAGGAACTACGAGCAGTACTTC.

This clone was seen more than once but under ten times. The chain is built from TRBV6-5 and TRBJ2-2; the D gene is possibly TRBD1 (5 bases). V lost 7 bases and J lost 6, with 15 bases in between. Germline values: CDR1 MNHEY, CDR2 SVGAGI. CDR3 length: 14 residues. CDR3 DNA sequence: TGTGCCAGCACCTCCGGACATTCTGCCGGGGAGCTGTTTTTT. It translates to CASTSGHSAGELFF.

V is TRBV27 and J is TRBJ1-2, with D possibly TRBD1 on 6 matching bases. CDR1 MNHEY and CDR2 SMNVEV come from the germline V gene (reference sequence). CDR3 length: 15 residues. Trimming removed 5 bases from V and 8 bases from J, with 21 bases in between. The CDR3 spells CASSRRWGGDLGYTF. CDR3 coding DNA: TGTGCCAGCAGTCGACGTTGGGGGGGCGATCTCGGCTACACCTTC.

Here the CDR3 reads CASDIGGQVNTEAFF. The DNA for the CDR3 is TGTGCCAGTGATATAGGGGGGCAAGTGAACACTGAAGCTTTCTTT. The rearrangement links TRBV19 to TRBJ1-1; tentative D call: TRBD1 (6 bases). V gave up 8 bases and J gave up 0 bases, with 16 bases separating them. This CDR3 comprises 15 residues. CDR1 and CDR2 (germline): LNHDA, SQIVND (reference sequence).